The next 7 T cell receptor beta chains were all read from a single sample in a study of blood T cell repertoires in COVID-19. The method was immunoSEQ multiplex PCR; TCRdb's version includes in-frame clones alone and lacks a portion of them. The sample contains roughly 86,000 clones, about 80% of which appear only once. The sample was peripheral blood. Receptors originate from a man between 60 and 75 years old with acute or convalescent COVID-19.

This chain connects TRBV5-1 to TRBJ1-2, with a weak D call TRBD1 (6 bases). Germline V gives CDR1 SGHRS, CDR2 YFSETQ. The CDR3 totals 15 residues. The V end lost 0 bases, the J end lost 4 bases, and 13 bases lay between the germline ends. The CDR3, as DNA: TGCGCCAGCAGCTTGGAGGGGGAAAGTCGCTATGGCTACACCTTC. Translating gives CASSLEGESRYGYTF.

The rearrangement joins TRBV30 to TRBJ1-1, with no clear D. Germline V lookup: CDR1 GTSNPN, CDR2 SVGIG (reference sequence). CDR3 size: 11 residues. Trimming removed 4 bases from V and 10 bases from J, with 13 bases in between. The CDR3 spells CAWIEVVRAFF. The CDR3 DNA is TGTGCCTGGATTGAGGTGGTCCGAGCTTTCTTT.

V and J are TRBV10-2 and TRBJ2-2; the D gene is possibly TRBD2 (6 bases). The CDR3 has 18 residues. Trimming removed 2 bases at V and 6 bases at J, with 22 bases between. The germline V gene has CDR1 WSHSY and CDR2 SAAADI. The CDR3 DNA follows: TGCGCCAGCAGTGAGGGGACTTTTTCGATGAGATGTGCCGGGGAGCTGTTTTTT. Its protein is CASSEGTFSMRCAGELFF.

The chain combines TRBV3-1 (or the pseudogene TRBV3-2) with TRBJ1-1; maybe TRBD1 (5 bases). This CDR3 spans 18 amino acids. The germline V and J ends were trimmed by 4 bases and 5 bases, with 26 bases remaining between them. Germline values: CDR1 LGHDT, CDR2 YNNKEL (reference sequence). CDR3 in DNA: TGTGCCAGCAGCCTTCAAATATTTGGATCCGGCAGGGATACTGAAGCTTTCTTT. Translation: CASSLQIFGSGRDTEAFF.

V and J are TRBV6-5 and TRBJ1-1; D unresolved. Germline loops: CDR1 MNHEY, CDR2 SVGAGI. This CDR3 spans 14 amino acids. V was clipped by 2 bases and J by 6 bases, with 13 bases between them. CDR3 DNA: TGTGCCAGCAGTTACGGGCAGGATGATTCTGAAGCTTTCTTT. Amino acid sequence: CASSYGQDDSEAFF.

The chain uses TRBV20-1 and TRBJ1-1; no reliable D call. The V end was cut by 5 bases, the J end by 6 bases, with 7 bases between. Germline assignment: CDR1 DFQATT and CDR2 SNEGSKA (reference sequence). This CDR3 has 10 residues. The CDR3 nucleotides are TGCAGTGCTGTTTTCGCTGAAGCTTTCTTT. It yields the protein CSAVFAEAFF.

The chain joins TRBV4-1 to TRBJ2-1; TRBD2 agrees at 7 bases. The ends lost 4 bases at V and 8 bases at J; junction bases unmatched: 11. CDR3 length: 15 residues. Looked up from germline, CDR1 is MGHRA and CDR2 is YSYEKL. In DNA form, the CDR3 reads TGCGCCAGCAGCCCTGGTGGGGGGGGTGGCGATGAGCAGTTCTTC. It yields the protein CASSPGGGGGDEQFF.